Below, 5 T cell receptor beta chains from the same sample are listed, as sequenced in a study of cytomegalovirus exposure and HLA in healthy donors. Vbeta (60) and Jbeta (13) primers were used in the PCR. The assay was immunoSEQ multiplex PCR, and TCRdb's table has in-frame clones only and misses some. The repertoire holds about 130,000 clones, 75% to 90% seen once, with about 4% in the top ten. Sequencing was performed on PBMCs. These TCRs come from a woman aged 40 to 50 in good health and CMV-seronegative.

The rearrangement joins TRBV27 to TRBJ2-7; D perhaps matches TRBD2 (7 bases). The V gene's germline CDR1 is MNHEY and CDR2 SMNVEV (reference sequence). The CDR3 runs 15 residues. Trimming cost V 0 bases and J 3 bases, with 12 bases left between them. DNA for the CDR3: TGTGCCAGCAGTTTATCATGGGGGGGGCGCTACGAGCAGTACTTC. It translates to CASSLSWGGRYEQYF.

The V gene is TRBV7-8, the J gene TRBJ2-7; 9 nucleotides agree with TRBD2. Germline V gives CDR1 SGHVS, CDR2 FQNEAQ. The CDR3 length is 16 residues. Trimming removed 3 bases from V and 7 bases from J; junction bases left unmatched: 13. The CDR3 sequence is CASSLSLGGGEREQYF. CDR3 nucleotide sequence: TGTGCCAGCAGCTTGAGCCTGGGCGGGGGGGAAAGAGAGCAGTACTTC.

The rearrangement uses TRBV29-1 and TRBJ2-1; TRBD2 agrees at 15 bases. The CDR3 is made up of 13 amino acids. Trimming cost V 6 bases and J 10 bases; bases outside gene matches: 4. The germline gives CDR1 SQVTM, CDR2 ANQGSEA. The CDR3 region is CSVGLAGGREQFF. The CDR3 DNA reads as TGCAGCGTGGGACTAGCGGGAGGCCGCGAGCAGTTCTTC.

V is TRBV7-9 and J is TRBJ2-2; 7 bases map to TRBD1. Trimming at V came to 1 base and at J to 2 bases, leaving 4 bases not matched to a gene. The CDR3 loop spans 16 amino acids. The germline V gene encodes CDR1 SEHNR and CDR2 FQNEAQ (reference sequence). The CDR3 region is CASSLGGGRNTGELFF. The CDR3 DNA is TGTGCCAGCAGCTTAGGAGGGGGCCGAAACACCGGGGAGCTGTTTTTT.

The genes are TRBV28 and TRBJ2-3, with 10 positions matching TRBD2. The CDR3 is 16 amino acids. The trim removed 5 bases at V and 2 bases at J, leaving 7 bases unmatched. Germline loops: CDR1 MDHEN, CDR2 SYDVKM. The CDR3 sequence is CASSQGSGRATDTQYF. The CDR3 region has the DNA TGTGCCAGCAGTCAGGGCAGCGGGAGGGCCACAGATACGCAGTATTTT.